These 26 T cell receptor beta chains were all obtained from the same sample, sequenced in a study of shared clonotypes between healthy human individuals. This table comes from immunoSEQ multiplex PCR, and its TCRdb copy is limited to in-frame clones, with some not included. The sample has roughly 2 million clones; nearly 97% are singletons. Material: naive CD4+ T cells sorted from blood. Subset noted: CD45RA+ positively selected. All receptors come from a man between 18 and 29 years old in good health.

The chain recombines TRBV7-3 with TRBJ1-6; D unresolved. The V gene's germline CDR1 is SGHTA and CDR2 FQGTGA. The V and J ends lost 5 bases and 9 bases respectively, with 17 bases between them. This CDR3 has 15 amino acids. DNA for the CDR3: TGTGCCAGCAGCCCGGGCCCCGGCTCAGGTTCACCCCTCCACTTT. This codes for CASSPGPGSGSPLHF.

This clone has only a few counts. One junction end does not reproduce the germline sequence, and a read error may be involved. The chain couples TRBV14 to TRBJ2-4, with TRBD2 matching 11 bases. The CDR3 runs 15 residues. Germline-derived CDR1 and CDR2 are SGHDN and FVKESK. The chain's CDR3 is CASSQGLAVKNIQYF. As DNA, the CDR3 is TGTGCCAGCAGCCAGGGACTAGCGGTAAAAAACATTCAATACTTC.

Turning to this clone: Other DNA sequences in the same sample also yield this CDR3. The V and J genes are TRBV18 and TRBJ2-3; D is perhaps TRBD1 (6 bases). The CDR3 totals 12 residues. The germline V and J ends were trimmed by 2 bases and 6 bases, with 6 bases remaining between them. Germline CDR1 reads KGHSH; CDR2 reads LQKENI. The CDR3 DNA sequence: TGTGCCAGCTCACCAGGGGGCGATACGCAGTATTTT. This encodes CASSPGGDTQYF.

The J gene is TRBJ2-7, the V gene TRBV2; 7 positions agree with TRBD2. From germline, CDR1 is SNHLY and CDR2 FYNNEI. The CDR3 runs to 17 residues. V trimming: 0 bases; J trimming: 4 bases; junction bases outside the gene matches: 12. The CDR3 DNA reads TGTGCCAGCAGTGAAGCGTCGCCGCGAGCGGGACCTTACGAGCAGTACTTC. This translates into CASSEASPRAGPYEQYF.

For this clone: Other nucleotide sequences from this sample produce the same CDR3. The J gene is TRBJ1-1, the V gene TRBV29-1; D gene unclear. Germline CDR1 is SQVTM and CDR2 is ANQGSEA. Deletions cut 3 bases from V and 0 bases from J, with 8 bases between. The CDR3 spans 13 residues. CDR3 coding DNA: TGCAGCGTTGAGGGTCTCTTGAACACTGAAGCTTTCTTT. This codes for CSVEGLLNTEAFF.

The chain recombines TRBV5-1 with TRBJ2-1; TRBD2 aligns across 8 bases. This CDR3 has 16 residues. The junction had 15 bases not matched to a gene; V was cut back by 4 bases and J by 9 bases. Germline V CDR1 and CDR2: SGHRS, YFSETQ. CDR3 region: CASSRDGASGLGEQFF. As DNA, the CDR3 is TGCGCCAGCAGCCGAGATGGGGCTAGCGGGCTAGGTGAGCAGTTCTTC. Using reference TRBV5-1 and TRBJ2-1 for the parts outside the CDR3, the full variable domain is KAGVTQTPRYLIKTRGQQVTLSCSPISGHRSVSWYQQTPGQGLQFLFEYFSETQRNKGNFPGRFSGRQFSNSRSEMNVSTLELGDSALYLCASSRDGASGLGEQFFGPGTRLTVL.

V is TRBV6-1 and J is TRBJ2-7, with 7 positions matching TRBD1. The CDR3 runs 13 residues. Trimming removed 6 bases from V and 2 bases from J; junction bases left unmatched: 4. Per germline, CDR1 MNHNS and CDR2 SASEGT. The CDR3 loop is CASRVTGTYEQYF. The CDR3 region has the DNA TGTGCCAGCAGGGTGACAGGGACCTACGAGCAGTACTTC.

The genes are TRBV2 and TRBJ2-5; D ambiguous. The CDR3 runs to 14 residues. V gave up 4 bases and J gave up 4 bases, with 13 bases separating them. CDR1 and CDR2 (germline): SNHLY, FYNNEI. The CDR3 DNA reads TGTGCCAGCAGTGTTCAGGACCCCCGAGAGACCCAGTACTTC. This translates into CASSVQDPRETQYF.

This chain uses TRBV5-5 with TRBJ1-1; no reliable D call. V lost 4 bases and J 2 bases, leaving 6 bases between the germline ends. The CDR3 extends over 12 amino acids. Germline V gives CDR1 SGHKS, CDR2 YYEKEE (reference sequence). For the CDR3, the DNA is TGTGCCAGCAGCCAAGTAAACACTGAAGCTTTCTTT. As protein: CASSQVNTEAFF.

The J gene is TRBJ1-2, the V gene TRBV30; 8 nucleotides agree with TRBD1. This CDR3 region has 12 residues. Germline lookup yields CDR1 GTSNPN and CDR2 SVGIG (reference sequence). The J segment lost 6 bases and the V segment lost 1 base, leaving 1 base of the junction unmatched. This CDR3 is CAWSGQGHGYTF. CDR3 nucleotide sequence: TGTGCCTGGAGTGGACAGGGGCATGGCTACACCTTC.

The rearrangement joins TRBV10-2 to TRBJ1-5; D gene unclear. The V end lost 2 bases, the J end lost 5 bases, and 4 bases lay between the germline ends. In germline, CDR1 is WSHSY, CDR2 SAAADI. This CDR3 is built from 12 residues. The CDR3 protein is CASSEGYQPQHF. CDR3 nucleotide sequence: TGCGCCAGCAGTGAGGGATATCAGCCCCAGCATTTT.

This rearrangement joins TRBV5-1 to TRBJ2-2; D gene uncertain. The length of the CDR3 is 12 residues. Germline V gives CDR1 SGHRS, CDR2 YFSETQ. Trimming took off 1 base at V and 7 bases at J, with 5 bases between the two ends. This CDR3 is CASSLRIGELFF. The CDR3 DNA reads as TGCGCCAGCAGCTTGAGGATCGGGGAGCTGTTTTTT.

The chain carries TRBV6-5 and TRBJ2-7; the match to TRBD1 covers 10 bases. The CDR3 runs 16 residues. J lost 2 bases, V lost 0 bases, and 4 bases had no gene match. Per germline, CDR1 MNHEY and CDR2 SVGAGI. CDR3 nucleotide sequence: TGTGCCAGCAGTTACTCGGGGGACAGGGGACCCTACGAGCAGTACTTC. Protein product: CASSYSGDRGPYEQYF.

This clone was observed once. This sample includes further DNA sequences coding for the same CDR3. The V call is TRBV6-5, the J call TRBJ1-2; D may be TRBD1 (6 bases). Germline V gene sequence: CDR1 MNHEY, CDR2 SVGAGI. The CDR3 length is 13 residues. Trimming shortened V by 6 bases and J by 4 bases, and 12 bases separated the two germline ends. The CDR3 region has the DNA TGTGCCAGCAGCACCGACAGGCGCTATGGCTACACCTTC. The encoded protein is CASSTDRRYGYTF.

This rearrangement joins TRBV13 to TRBJ2-1; the D gene is possibly TRBD2 (5 bases). In germline, CDR1 is PRHDT, CDR2 FYEKMQ (reference sequence). The V end lost 2 bases, the J end lost 4 bases, and 18 bases lay between the germline ends. The CDR3 spans 17 residues. CDR3 in amino acids: CASSLRRFRGNYNEQFF. The CDR3 region has the DNA TGTGCCAGCAGCTTACGGCGGTTCAGAGGGAATTACAATGAGCAGTTCTTC.

The genes are TRBV18 and TRBJ2-7; maybe TRBD1 (5 bases). Germline assignment: CDR1 KGHSH and CDR2 LQKENI. The CDR3 is made up of 16 amino acids. The germline V and J ends were trimmed by 0 bases and 3 bases, with 15 bases remaining between them. As DNA, the CDR3 is TGTGCCAGCTCACCACCGTCAGGGCGTGGGGTCTACGAGCAGTACTTC. Translation: CASSPPSGRGVYEQYF.

The J gene is TRBJ2-3, the V gene TRBV11-2, with a weak D call TRBD1 (6 bases). The germline CDR1 and CDR2 sequences are SGHAT and FQNNGV. The V and J ends lost 5 bases and 5 bases respectively, with 14 bases between them. CDR3 length: 14 amino acids. CDR3 nucleotide sequence: TGTGCCAGCAGCCCAAACAGGGTTAGAGATACGCAGTATTTT. It yields the protein CASSPNRVRDTQYF.

The CDR3 region has the DNA TGTGCCACCAGCACTCCGGGACAGTATAATTCACCCCTCCACTTT. The encoded protein is CATSTPGQYNSPLHF. The chain recombines TRBV15 with TRBJ1-6, with TRBD1 matching 7 bases. The ends lost 4 bases at V and 4 bases at J; junction bases unmatched: 4. CDR3 length: 15 residues. Germline CDR1 reads LNHNV; CDR2 reads YYDKDF (reference sequence).

The V call is TRBV9, the J call TRBJ2-4; 9 bases match TRBD2. The CDR3 is made up of 16 amino acids. Trimming at V came to 0 bases and at J to 5 bases, leaving 6 bases not matched to a gene. CDR1 and CDR2 (germline): SGDLS, YYNGEE. The CDR3 sequence is CASSVGRAGGQNIQYF. The CDR3, as DNA: TGTGCCAGCAGCGTAGGTCGAGCGGGGGGCCAAAACATTCAGTACTTC.

The CDR3 coding sequence is TGTGCCTGGAGTCTCAGCGCGAACACCGGGGAGCTGTTTTTT. This translates into CAWSLSANTGELFF. V usage is TRBV30 and J usage is TRBJ2-2; D remains ambiguous. Trimming pared 2 bases from V and 0 bases from J, leaving 7 bases between. This CDR3 has 14 amino acids. Germline CDR1 is GTSNPN and CDR2 is SVGIG (reference sequence).

This chain links TRBV7-2 with TRBJ2-7; 11 nucleotides agree with TRBD1. This CDR3 is 16 amino acids long. Germline-derived CDR1 and CDR2 are SGHTA and FQGNSA. V was clipped by 2 bases and J by 0 bases; unmatched bases: 3. DNA for the CDR3: TGTGCCAGCAGCTTATTCGGGACAGGGGGCTCCTACGAGCAGTACTTC. This sequence encodes CASSLFGTGGSYEQYF.

This chain connects TRBV7-9 to TRBJ2-5, with 7 bases that match TRBD2. Germline V CDR1 and CDR2: SEHNR, FQNEAQ (reference sequence). V lost 2 bases to trimming and J lost 5 bases; unmatched junction nucleotides: 2. The CDR3 covers 13 residues. The CDR3 DNA is TGTGCCAGCAGCTTACTACTAGCGGAGACCCAGTACTTC. Translation gives CASSLLLAETQYF.

The chain has TRBV29-1 and TRBJ1-2; tentative D call: TRBD1 (5 bases). The CDR3 totals 12 residues. From germline, CDR1 is SQVTM and CDR2 ANQGSEA. Trimming pared 6 bases from V and 4 bases from J, leaving 12 bases between. CDR3 bases: TGCAGCGTCTCAAGGGGCCGCTATGGCTACACCTTC. Translating it yields CSVSRGRYGYTF.

This clone was observed a single time. V and J are TRBV29-1 and TRBJ2-3; no definite D call. The CDR3 totals 10 residues. Germline assignment: CDR1 SQVTM and CDR2 ANQGSEA. The ends were cut back, 3 bases at V and 10 bases at J, with 8 bases in the middle. CDR3 residues: CSVEALAQYF. The DNA for the CDR3 is TGCAGCGTTGAGGCCCTTGCGCAGTATTTT.

V is TRBV5-1 and J is TRBJ1-6; the D is unclear. The V end was cut by 7 bases, the J end by 1 base, with 18 bases between. This CDR3 is 17 amino acids long. The germline V gene encodes CDR1 SGHRS and CDR2 YFSETQ. CDR3 protein: CASRREWGWSYNSPLHF. In DNA, the CDR3 is TGCGCCAGCCGGAGGGAATGGGGATGGTCCTATAATTCACCCCTCCACTTT.

The chain has TRBV5-1 and TRBJ1-2; 8 bases fit TRBD1. V dropped 2 bases and J dropped 5; count of bases not matched to a gene: 8. CDR1 is SGHRS and CDR2 is YFSETQ in the germline V gene. CDR3 length: 15 residues. CDR3 amino acids: CASSLTRQGSYGYTF. The DNA of the CDR3 is TGCGCCAGCAGCTTAACCCGACAGGGGTCGTATGGCTACACCTTC.